The sequence of this T cell receptor (beta chain) was determined in a study of blood T cell repertoires in COVID-19. V gave up 2 bases and J gave up 4 bases, with 11 bases separating them. Germline loops: CDR1 LGHNA, CDR2 YNFKEQ. This CDR3 is 14 amino acids long. This clone was seen repeatedly, ten times or more. Measured with immunoSEQ multiplex PCR; TCRdb has only the in-frame clones, and not every one. Found here are tens of thousands of clones, approximately 89% of them singletons; the top ten hold roughly 16%. The specimen was peripheral blood. The chain is built from TRBV4-2 and TRBJ1-2; perhaps TRBD1 as D (6 bases). This receptor was obtained from a human donor in a cohort sampled during active COVID-19. The CDR3 protein is CASSQQGKGYGYTF. The CDR3 bases are TGTGCCAGCAGCCAACAGGGGAAGGGCTATGGCTACACCTTC.